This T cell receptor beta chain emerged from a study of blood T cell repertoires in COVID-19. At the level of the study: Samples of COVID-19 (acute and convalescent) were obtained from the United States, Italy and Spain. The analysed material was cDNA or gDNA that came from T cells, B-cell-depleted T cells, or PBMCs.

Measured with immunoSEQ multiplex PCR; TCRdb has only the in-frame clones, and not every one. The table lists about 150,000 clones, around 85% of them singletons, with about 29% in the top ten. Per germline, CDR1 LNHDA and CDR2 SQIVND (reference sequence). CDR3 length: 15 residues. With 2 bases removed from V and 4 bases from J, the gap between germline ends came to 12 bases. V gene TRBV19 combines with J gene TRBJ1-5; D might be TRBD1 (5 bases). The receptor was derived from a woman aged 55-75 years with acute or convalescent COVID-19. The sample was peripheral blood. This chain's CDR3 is CASSIQGYVNQPQHF. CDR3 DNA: TGTGCCAGTAGTATACAGGGATACGTAAATCAGCCCCAGCATTTT.